Sequencing of this T cell receptor beta chain was carried out in a study of breast tumors, draining lymph nodes, adjacent tissues (dated by TCRdb to 2016 to 2018). Regarding the research as a whole: TCR beta repertoires were compared across tumor, adjacent nontumor tissue and axillary lymph nodes obtained from breast cancer patients. In human breast cancer, the study set out to assess how tumor, surrounding tissue and draining lymph node repertoires relate to one another and whether T cells might be exchanged between them. The full study reports these points: T-cell repertoire diversity in tumors was found to be lower than in lymph nodes but higher than in nontumor tissue, and preferential V and J gene usage was observed. The study presented the conclusion that tumor T cells originate in lymph nodes as consistent with a hypothesis, not as something directly demonstrated. The data were considered consistent with most tumor T cells being derived from the lymph node and subsequently expanding within tumor tissue. Tumor and nontumor tissue repertoires were found to be significantly more similar in luminal-like than in basal-like breast cancer.

The sample holds many counts of this clonotype. Its specific antigen is unknown. No base qualities exist here, and no much larger clone lies one base off it. Lymph node samples were obtained from the axillary draining lymph nodes of breast cancer patients. In the germline V gene, CDR1 corresponds to SGHTA and CDR2 to FQGNSA. V is cut by 1 base and J by 0 bases, and the space between the germline ends is 10 bases. From the cysteine up to the phenylalanine, the CDR3 has a length of 17 residues. The kept DNA is CDR3 alone, 51 bases in frame from the first base. The instrument given in TCRdb is Illumina HiSeq 2000. Multiplex PCR amplification was used to build the TCR beta chain libraries. High-throughput sequencing was used to analyze the amplified TCR beta chain products. TCRdb handled the public reads itself, with Q25 trimming in fastp and clone calling in MiXCR, and kept productive beta chains. Here each entry gathers all rows of one CDR3 protein and keeps the most common genes and DNA. This sample lists about 80,000 distinct CDR3 sequences; roughly 20% were detected once. The ten largest account for about 2.2% of the sample.

The sample taken for sequencing was axillary lymph node tissue. This receptor was identified in a female donor with breast cancer. Some clones in this sample may be carry-over from other donors' samples. Recombination joined TRBV7-2 with TRBJ2-6; a confident D gene designation cannot be given. The DNA sequence reads TGTGCCAGCAGCTTAGACCGGTTCAGCTCTGGGGCCAACGTCCTGACTTTC. The translation is CASSLDRFSSGANVLTF.